This note documents a single T cell receptor beta chain sequence. The specificity of this receptor is unknown. Base qualities are not at hand, and no much larger clone is one base apart. For sequencing of the TCRbeta CDR3 region, genomic DNA was extracted from the sorted cells. The immunoSEQ Assay was used for sequencing of TCRbeta CDR3 regions. The immuneACCESS repertoire file appears here via TCRdb, limited to in-frame rearrangements. These files lack a portion of the clones; in checked studies, under half of the deficit traces to unresolved V genes, and the cause of the others is not known. Within this sample are about 150,000 clones, with just over 90% of them counted one time only. The ten top clones hold about 1.1% of the sample. The source of the sample is a study of OX40 agonist ivuxolimab in advanced cancers. Describing the broader study: Ivuxolimab was an agonistic, fully human IgG2 monoclonal antibody directed against OX40 (CD134), a costimulatory receptor. Intravenous ivuxolimab was administered to patients every 2 weeks at six dose levels: 0.01, 0.1, 0.3, 1.5, 3 and 10 mg/kg. Among the 50 to 55 dose-escalation patients, around 19 had hepatocellular carcinoma, roughly 15 melanoma, 9 renal cell carcinoma and 9 head and neck cancer. A male proportion of around 83% and a mean age of approximately 55 years, ranging from 23 to 79, were recorded for the dose-escalation cohort. Patients were allowed to have had prior anti-PD-1, anti-PD-L1 or anti-CTLA-4 therapy, and around 43% of the dose-escalation patients had been treated with checkpoint inhibitors. Three dose-escalation patients achieved partial responses, one with hepatocellular carcinoma and two with cutaneous melanoma. Peripheral TCRbeta sequencing aimed to test whether ivuxolimab altered TCR sequence diversity and caused clonal T-cell expansion. The paper reports the monotherapy dose-escalation portion (N ≈ 50 patients) of the phase I ivuxolimab trial.

What the research found in general, with its limitations: In the 0.1-3.0 mg/kg groups, partial responders had among the lowest normalized peripheral clonal expansion, particularly in CD8+ T cells. The antigen specificity of the clonally expanded peripheral T cells was not determined. On average, CD8+ T cells showed more expanded clones than CD4+ T cells after ivuxolimab. Low levels of normalized T-cell clonal expansion were also seen in some nonresponding patients. At doses from 0.1 to 3.0 mg/kg, clonal expansion was seen in both CD4+ and CD8+ blood T cells between baseline and week 6.

From the germline V gene, CDR1 is KGHSH and CDR2 is LQKENI. The germline ends are 7 bases apart after V is trimmed by 4 bases and J by 9 bases. The CDR3 has 11 amino acids, counting the end cysteine and phenylalanine. The CDR3 DNA has 33 bases and is translated from base 1. Patients with a history of autoimmune disease or receiving systemic immunosuppression were excluded from the trial. Peripheral blood for TCR sequencing was drawn from every dose cohort at baseline, at cycle 4 day 1 and at cycle 7 day 1. The samples were taken from a phase I, first-in-human, multicenter, open-label dose-escalation trial of ivuxolimab. Adults with locally advanced or metastatic head and neck squamous cell, hepatocellular, melanoma or renal cell carcinoma were enrolled in the trial. Before TCR sequencing, CD4+ T cells and CD8+ T cells were sorted from peripheral blood as separate populations.

Sequencing used CD4+ or CD8+ T cells sorted from blood, obtained in a trial of the OX40 agonist ivuxolimab. The receptor was derived from an adult with an advanced solid tumor such as melanoma, head and neck, liver or kidney cancer. The sequence is built from TRBV18 and TRBJ2-1, with the D gene too uncertain to name. The DNA sequence is given as TGTGCCAGCTCACAGACGGGTGAGCAGTTCTTC. This gives the protein CASSQTGEQFF.